These 16 T cell receptor beta chains were sequenced from one sample in a study of T cell repertoires in cytomegalovirus infection. Their antigen targets remain unknown. A single record per CDR3 protein comes from TCRdb applying MiXCR to the reads. The data show around 750,000 distinct CDR3 sequences, with less than 35% seen just once and around 12% held by the top ten. Sequenced here: cultured CD8+ T cells from PBMCs, sampled from culture after CMV antigen stimulation. The origin of the receptors is a human donor in good health (CMV status not recorded). Some clones in this sample may be carry-over from other donors' samples.

J is TRBJ2-5 and V is TRBV12-3 or TRBV12-4; 12 positions match TRBD1. The CDR3 loop spans 16 amino acids. The ends lost 6 bases at V and 5 bases at J; junction bases unmatched: 10. Here the CDR3 reads CASSYPPGQGAETQYF. The CDR3 coding sequence is TGTGCCAGCAGCTACCCCCCGGGACAGGGGGCCGAGACCCAGTACTTC.

In regard to this clonotype: A read error may be the cause here, since a much bigger clone is one base away. This chain connects TRBV7-2 to TRBJ1-2; TRBD1 matches at 9 bases. This CDR3 is built from 15 residues. CDR1 SGHTA and CDR2 FQGNSA come from the germline V gene. In nucleotides, the CDR3 is TGTGCCAACAGCTTAGGACAGGGGAGAAGGGATGGCTACACCTTC. Its protein product is CANSLGQGRRDGYTF.

J is TRBJ2-3 and V is TRBV9; 8 nucleotides line up with TRBD2. Germline V lookup: CDR1 SGDLS, CDR2 YYNGEE. This CDR3 region has 15 residues. The J segment lost 4 bases and the V segment lost 0 bases, leaving 4 bases of the junction unmatched. CDR3: CASSVASGWADTQYF. The CDR3 DNA reads as TGTGCCAGCAGCGTAGCTAGCGGGTGGGCAGATACGCAGTATTTT.

The chain employs TRBV5-6 and TRBJ2-3, with 8 nucleotides matching TRBD1. The CDR3 is made up of 16 amino acids. Unmatched junction bases numbered 5, after V lost 0 bases and J lost 2 bases. CDR1 is SGHDT, CDR2 YYEEEE, per germline. The CDR3 nucleotides are TGTGCCAGCAGCTTGGTAGGGACAGGTTACACAGATACGCAGTATTTT. The encoded protein is CASSLVGTGYTDTQYF. The whole variable domain, remainder taken from reference TRBV5-6 and TRBJ2-3, is DAGVTQSPTHLIKTRGQQVTLRCSPKSGHDTVSWYQQALGQGPQFIFQYYEEEERQRGNFPDRFSGHQFPNYSSELNVNALLLGDSALYLCASSLVGTGYTDTQYFGPGTRLTVL.

This clonotype appeared many times. The CDR3 nucleotides are TGTGCCAGCAGTACGTCAGGGGTTCAGCCCCAGCATTTT. This gives the protein CASSTSGVQPQHF. V gene TRBV12-3 or TRBV12-4 combines with J gene TRBJ1-5, with D perhaps TRBD1 (6 bases). The CDR3 consists of 13 residues. Trimming removed 5 bases at V and 6 bases at J, with 11 bases between.

The chain joins TRBV7-6 to TRBJ1-1; no clear D. This CDR3 has 11 amino acids. CDR1 is SGHVS and CDR2 is FNYEAQ in the germline V gene. V lost 4 bases and J lost 6, with 6 bases in between. Here the CDR3 DNA reads TGTGCCAGCAGCTGGACGGCTGAAGCTTTCTTT. This translates into CASSWTAEAFF.

This clonotype was counted at least ten times. The rearrangement links TRBV7-2 to TRBJ2-3; TRBD1 might be the D (5 bases). There are 15 residues in the CDR3. V was shortened by 1 base and J by 3 bases, with 11 bases between the two germline ends. Germline CDR1 is SGHTA and CDR2 is FQGNSA. The CDR3 coding sequence is TGTGCCAGCAGCTTAGGACCAGACAGAACAGATACGCAGTATTTT. Translating it yields CASSLGPDRTDTQYF.

This clonotype has only a few counts. The genes are TRBV7-8 and TRBJ1-5, with D perhaps matching TRBD1 (6 bases). CDR1 is SGHVS and CDR2 is FQNEAQ in the germline V gene. Deletions cut 6 bases from V and 5 bases from J, with 17 bases between. The CDR3 sequence is 15 residues long. Written as DNA, the CDR3 is TGTGCCAGCAGTCCCTACAGGGCAGCGGATCAGCCCCAGCATTTT. This codes for CASSPYRAADQPQHF.

This clonotype has at least ten counts. The chain is built from TRBV7-8 and TRBJ2-1, with TRBD2 identical over 9 bases. V shed 7 bases and J 7 bases; nucleotides not matched to a gene: 8. In germline, CDR1 is SGHVS, CDR2 FQNEAQ. The CDR3 covers 14 residues. The CDR3 region is CASKSGGWSNEQFF. As DNA, the CDR3 is TGTGCCAGCAAAAGCGGGGGGTGGAGTAATGAGCAGTTCTTC.

A single count supports this clonotype. The rearrangement links TRBV5-3 to TRBJ2-7; D not resolved. TRBV5-3 is known as an ORF, though its function is uncertain. The CDR3 loop spans 13 amino acids. Deletions cut 8 bases from V and 4 bases from J, with 16 bases between. The DNA for the CDR3 is TGTGCCAGCAGGTGGCTGCTTGGATACGAGCAGTACTTC. As protein: CASRWLLGYEQYF.

This clonotype was counted at least ten times. This chain connects TRBV10-3 to TRBJ2-7; tentatively, D is TRBD1 or TRBD2 (5 bases each). The germline V gene has CDR1 ENHRY and CDR2 SYGVKD. V was shortened by 4 bases and J by 5 bases, with 21 bases between the two germline ends. This CDR3 spans 16 amino acids. The CDR3 loop reads CAISGSSAGARNEQYF. The CDR3 bases are TGTGCCATCAGTGGTTCGTCGGCCGGGGCCCGAAACGAGCAGTACTTC.

The chain carries TRBV6-1 and TRBJ1-3, with D uncertain. This CDR3 spans 11 amino acids. The ends were cut back, 5 bases at V and 8 bases at J, with 7 bases in the middle. The V gene's germline CDR1 is MNHNS and CDR2 SASEGT. The CDR3: CASSWGDTIYF. In nucleotides, the CDR3 is TGTGCCAGCAGTTGGGGAGACACCATATATTTT.

The chain is built from TRBV20-1 and TRBJ1-5; 7 bases are a match to TRBD1. The CDR3 is 13 residues long. V dropped 3 bases and J dropped 7; count of bases not matched to a gene: 6. Germline V lookup: CDR1 DFQATT, CDR2 SNEGSKA (reference sequence). The CDR3 region has the DNA TGCAGTGCTAGTGACAGGGATCGGCAGCCCCAGCATTTT. It is translated as CSASDRDRQPQHF.

J is TRBJ1-2 and V is TRBV12-3 or TRBV12-4; 8 bases map to TRBD1. The V and J ends lost 2 bases and 2 bases, in that order; junction bases with no gene match: 4. The CDR3 covers 15 residues. CDR3 nucleotides: TGTGCCAGCAGTTTAAGACAGGGGAAGAACTATGGCTACACCTTC. This translates into CASSLRQGKNYGYTF.

In regard to this clonotype: Since the CDR3 does not end with the conserved phenylalanine or tryptophan, this likely comes from a read error. The V call is TRBV7-6, the J call TRBJ2-7; D not resolved. Germline V gene sequence: CDR1 SGHVS, CDR2 FNYEAQ. This CDR3 is built from 11 residues. V was pared by 4 bases and J by 2 bases, with 3 bases between. CDR3 residues: CASSSAYEQYS. CDR3 bases: TGTGCCAGCAGCTCAGCCTACGAGCAGTACTCC.

The chain recombines TRBV11-2 with TRBJ2-2; 7 bases align to TRBD1. V trimming: 0 bases; J trimming: 5 bases; junction bases outside the gene matches: 9. Germline CDR1 reads SGHAT; CDR2 reads FQNNGV. This CDR3 spans 17 amino acids. The CDR3 protein is CASSLEWAGGRTGELFF. The CDR3 DNA reads as TGTGCCAGCAGCTTAGAATGGGCAGGGGGAAGGACCGGGGAGCTGTTTTTT.